These 32 T cell receptor beta chains were all obtained from the same sample, sequenced in a study of vaccination and CD4 T cells after COVID-19. Stated treatment: roughly 11-day PBMC culture with coronavirus spike peptide pools or control peptides (ViraFEST assay). Cultured CD4+ T-cell DNA underwent Oncomine TCR Beta short-read sequencing. TCRdb re-analysed the PCR reads in MiXCR, keeping a single row per CDR3 protein. The sample holds roughly 20,000 distinct CDR3 sequences, 55% to 65% seen once. These receptors have no known antigen. The sequences come from CD4+ T cells from blood, cultured in vitro, collected before SARS-CoV-2 vaccination. These receptor sequences come from a human donor who received a COVID-19 vaccine.

This clonotype appeared a few times. The gene calls are TRBV24-1 and TRBJ2-1, with 10 bases aligning to TRBD2. The CDR3 has 17 amino acids. J gave up 1 base and V 0 bases, and 2 bases lay outside the gene matches. From germline, CDR1 is KGHDR and CDR2 SFDVKD. The CDR3 region has the DNA TGTGCCACCAGTGATTTGAATAGCGGGGGGTCCTACAATGAGCAGTTCTTC. This encodes CATSDLNSGGSYNEQFF.

This clonotype was observed a single time. V and J are TRBV30 and TRBJ2-3; 7 bases match TRBD1. The CDR3 consists of 15 residues. CDR1 and CDR2 (germline): GTSNPN, SVGIG (reference sequence). With 8 bases clipped from V and 4 bases from J, the junction kept 15 bases outside the gene matches. The CDR3 nucleotides are TGTGCCCTGGTGCCGGGACAGACAAAGGCAGATACGCAGTATTTT. Its translation is CALVPGQTKADTQYF.

V and J are TRBV30 and TRBJ1-2; D is perhaps TRBD1 (6 bases). V lost 4 bases, J lost 4 bases, and 13 bases lay in between. The CDR3 is 13 amino acids. Germline lookup yields CDR1 GTSNPN and CDR2 SVGIG (reference sequence). This CDR3 reads CAWKLRGFYGYTF. CDR3 nucleotide sequence: TGTGCCTGGAAACTCAGGGGCTTCTATGGCTACACCTTC.

This clonotype was found a few times. The chain combines TRBV21-1 with TRBJ1-5; the D segment call TRBD1 is taken from the table without a DNA check. TRBV21-1 is reported as a pseudogene. This CDR3 region has 19 residues. The CDR3 bases are TGTGCCAGCAGCAGTAAACCGGGACAGGGCCAATATAGCAATCAGCCCCAGCATTTT. Residues: CASSSKPGQGQYSNQPQHF.

This clonotype has a handful of counts. The chain uses TRBV4-2 and TRBJ2-2; D is undetermined. From germline, CDR1 is LGHNA and CDR2 YNFKEQ. Trimming took off 0 bases at V and 4 bases at J, with 9 bases between the two ends. The CDR3 covers 15 residues. CDR3 residues: CASSQDKASTGELFF. CDR3 nucleotide sequence: TGTGCCAGCAGCCAAGATAAGGCCTCCACCGGGGAGCTGTTTTTT.

The chain recombines TRBV20-1 with TRBJ2-1; D unclear. The CDR3 sequence is 12 residues long. The ends were cut back, 2 bases at V and 3 bases at J, with 5 bases in the middle. The V gene's germline CDR1 is DFQATT and CDR2 SNEGSKA (reference sequence). This chain's CDR3 is CSARQNYNEQFF. For the CDR3, the DNA is TGCAGTGCTAGACAGAACTACAATGAGCAGTTCTTC.

This sequence joins TRBV19 and TRBJ2-3; D possibly uses TRBD1 or TRBD2 (6 bases each). The V end was cut by 3 bases, the J end by 0 bases, with 16 bases between. Germline V gene sequence: CDR1 LNHDA, CDR2 SQIVND (reference sequence). The CDR3 sequence is 17 residues long. The CDR3 DNA sequence: TGTGCCAGTAGTATGATAAGGGGGGCTACTAGCACAGATACGCAGTATTTT. Translating it yields CASSMIRGATSTDTQYF.

Notes on this clonotype: Mismatch with germline at one junction end may stem from a read error. The chain uses TRBV30 and TRBJ2-7; no firm D call. CDR3 length equals 13 residues. CDR1 and CDR2 (germline): GTSNPN, SVGIG (reference sequence). The CDR3 protein is CAWSVWDPYEQCF. The CDR3 DNA reads as TGTGCCTGGAGTGTATGGGATCCCTACGAGCAGTGCTTC.

This clonotype was seen more than once but under ten times. The CDR3 DNA reads as TGTGCCACCAGCAGAGATAGTCCCCGACAGGGGAGCTATGGCTACACCTTC. This sequence encodes CATSRDSPRQGSYGYTF. The rearrangement links TRBV15 to TRBJ1-2; 8 bases are a match to TRBD1. Trimming cost V 0 bases and J 4 bases; bases outside gene matches: 10. The length of the CDR3 is 17 residues. Germline assignment: CDR1 LNHNV and CDR2 YYDKDF (reference sequence).

This clonotype occurred a few times. The V call is TRBV15, the J call TRBJ1-5; 7 nucleotides line up with TRBD1. CDR1 is LNHNV and CDR2 is YYDKDF in the germline V gene (reference sequence). The CDR3 is made up of 14 amino acids. Unmatched junction bases numbered 6, after V lost 4 bases and J lost 6 bases. In DNA, the CDR3 is TGTGCCACCAGCAAACAGGGGAGTCGTCAGCCCCAGCATTTT. Protein product: CATSKQGSRQPQHF. The variable domain in full, with the rest retrieved from reference TRBV15 and TRBJ1-5, is DAMVIQNPRYQVTQFGKPVTLSCSQTLNHNVMYWYQQKSSQAPKLLFHYYDKDFNNEADTPDNFQSRRPNTSFCFLDIRSPGLGDTAMYLCATSKQGSRQPQHFGDGTRLSIL.

The V call is TRBV25-1, the J call TRBJ2-3; 8 bases match TRBD1. Per germline, CDR1 MGHDK and CDR2 SYGVNS. Trimming took 4 bases from V and 5 from J; bases not matched to a gene: 14. This CDR3 comprises 17 residues. The CDR3 reads CASSGPGQGAFLDTQYF. For the CDR3, the DNA is TGTGCCAGCAGTGGCCCCGGGCAGGGGGCTTTTCTAGATACGCAGTATTTT.

V gene TRBV6-1 combines with J gene TRBJ2-1; TRBD2 aligns across 12 bases. Germline values: CDR1 MNHNS, CDR2 SASEGT. The CDR3 consists of 15 residues. The junction had 14 bases not matched to a gene; V was cut back by 5 bases and J by 15 bases. The CDR3 loop is CASSPSSGGALRSFF. In DNA form, the CDR3 reads TGTGCCAGCAGTCCATCTAGCGGGGGGGCTCTAAGGTCGTTCTTC.

This chain joins TRBV30 and TRBJ2-5; 11 bases map to TRBD2. With V trimmed by 0 bases and J by 7 bases, 4 bases remained unmatched. The CDR3 has 14 amino acids. The germline gives CDR1 GTSNPN, CDR2 SVGIG (reference sequence). The CDR3 DNA sequence: TGTGCCTGGAGTGTTAGCGGGGGGGCCGGGACCCAGTACTTC. Its protein product is CAWSVSGGAGTQYF.

This clonotype was counted a single time. The chain uses TRBV4-1 and TRBJ1-1; no clear D. The CDR3 consists of 18 residues. Germline CDR1 is MGHRA and CDR2 is YSYEKL. V dropped 3 bases and J dropped 1 base, with 21 bases sitting between them. CDR3 sequence reads: CASSHNIENPAANTEAFF. DNA of the CDR3: TGCGCCAGCAGCCATAACATTGAGAACCCAGCCGCGAACACTGAAGCTTTCTTT.

The V and J genes are TRBV6-1 and TRBJ1-6; 9 bases map to TRBD1. V gave up 6 bases and J gave up 0 bases; unmatched junction bases: 12. This CDR3 comprises 19 residues. Germline V lookup: CDR1 MNHNS, CDR2 SASEGT. The DNA of the CDR3 is TGTGCCAGCAGCCTAACAGGGGGCCCTTTAAGCTCCTATAATTCACCCCTCCACTTT. Translated: CASSLTGGPLSSYNSPLHF.

V usage is TRBV9 and J usage is TRBJ2-5, with 11 nucleotides matching TRBD2. The CDR3 consists of 17 residues. Losses at the gene ends were 4 bases for V and 2 bases for J; bases not matched to a gene: 10. Germline CDR1 is SGDLS and CDR2 is YYNGEE. The CDR3: CASSPLAGGRGQETQYF. The CDR3 DNA reads as TGTGCCAGCAGCCCTCTAGCGGGGGGACGAGGACAAGAGACCCAGTACTTC.

This chain links TRBV7-8 with TRBJ2-1; no clear D gene. From germline, CDR1 is SGHVS and CDR2 FQNEAQ. Trimming removed 3 bases from V and 1 base from J, with 13 bases in between. The CDR3 contains 16 residues. The CDR3: CASSFLASPSYNEQFF. CDR3 DNA: TGTGCCAGCAGCTTCTTAGCTTCACCGTCCTACAATGAGCAGTTCTTC.

A few counts support this clonotype. The J gene is TRBJ1-2, the V gene TRBV7-9, with D uncertain. The CDR3 loop spans 14 amino acids. Germline loops: CDR1 SEHNR, CDR2 FQNEAQ (reference sequence). Trimming took 6 bases from V and 0 from J, leaving 11 bases between them. DNA of the CDR3: TGTGCCAGCAGTTGGAAGACCCCTAACTATGGCTACACCTTC. Translating gives CASSWKTPNYGYTF.

This clonotype occurred a few times. The V call is TRBV6-5, the J call TRBJ2-2, with 8 bases identical to TRBD1. Germline loops: CDR1 MNHEY, CDR2 SVGAGI. The CDR3 runs to 15 residues. V shed 2 bases, J shed 4 bases, and the junction held 3 bases outside the gene matches. The CDR3 sequence is CASSYRQGRTGELFF. The CDR3 DNA is TGTGCCAGCAGTTACCGACAGGGGCGCACCGGGGAGCTGTTTTTT.

This clonotype was counted only a few times. The J gene is TRBJ1-2, the V gene TRBV10-3; D is unclear. CDR1 is ENHRY, CDR2 SYGVKD, per germline. CDR3 length equals 15 residues. The V gene lost 3 bases and the J gene lost 4 bases, with 15 bases spanning the gap. The CDR3 DNA is TGTGCCATCAGTGACCCCCGCGGTAGCCCCTATGGCTACACCTTC. It translates to CAISDPRGSPYGYTF.

This chain links TRBV19 with TRBJ2-6; 8 bases line up with TRBD2. V shed 2 bases and J 2 bases; nucleotides not matched to a gene: 5. This CDR3 is 17 amino acids long. CDR1 is LNHDA and CDR2 is SQIVND in the germline V gene (reference sequence). The CDR3 loop reads CASSIKAGAAGANVLTF. As DNA, the CDR3 is TGTGCCAGTAGTATAAAAGCGGGGGCGGCTGGGGCCAACGTCCTGACTTTC.

Only a few counts were recorded for this clonotype. The chain recombines TRBV2 with TRBJ1-5, with 9 bases identical to TRBD1. This CDR3 comprises 15 residues. The J segment lost 1 base and the V segment lost 8 bases, leaving 6 bases of the junction unmatched. Germline assignment: CDR1 SNHLY and CDR2 FYNNEI. CDR3 sequence reads: CASRPDRGSNQPQHF. The CDR3 DNA reads TGTGCCAGCCGCCCGGACAGGGGAAGCAATCAGCCCCAGCATTTT.

This chain links TRBV6-1 with TRBJ1-2, with unresolved D. The CDR3 is 13 amino acids. Germline CDR1 MNHNS, CDR2 SASEGT. V lost 8 bases and J lost 5, with 15 bases in between. CDR3 sequence: CASSSGSVYGYTF. The CDR3, as DNA: TGTGCCAGCTCCAGTGGGTCGGTTTATGGCTACACCTTC.

This CDR3 is CASSAGQANYGYTF. DNA of the CDR3: TGTGCCAGCAGTGCTGGACAGGCGAACTATGGCTACACCTTC. The V gene is TRBV5-4, the J gene TRBJ1-2; 7 bases fit TRBD1. V was pared by 5 bases and J by 2 bases, with 6 bases of the junction left unmatched. Germline values: CDR1 SGHNT, CDR2 YYREEE (reference sequence). This CDR3 contains 14 residues. The whole variable domain, filled in from reference TRBV5-4 and TRBJ1-2, reads ETGVTQSPTHLIKTRGQQVTLRCSSQSGHNTVSWYQQALGQGPQFIFQYYREEENGRGNFPPRFSGLQFPNYSSELNVNALELDDSALYLCASSAGQANYGYTFGSGTRLTVV.

The chain links TRBV27 to TRBJ1-5, with D hard to call. This CDR3 is built from 14 residues. V was shortened by 0 bases and J by 0 bases, with 3 bases between the two germline ends. The germline gives CDR1 MNHEY, CDR2 SMNVEV (reference sequence). The CDR3 reads CASSLSFSNQPQHF. DNA of the CDR3: TGTGCCAGCAGTTTATCGTTTAGCAATCAGCCCCAGCATTTT.

The chain recombines TRBV4-1 with TRBJ1-1, with 7 bases lining up with TRBD1. V was clipped by 3 bases and J by 1 base; unmatched bases: 2. CDR3 length: 14 amino acids. Germline-derived CDR1 and CDR2 are MGHRA and YSYEKL. The CDR3 is CASSHRQGNTEAFF. In DNA form, the CDR3 reads TGCGCCAGCAGCCACCGACAGGGGAACACTGAAGCTTTCTTT.

The chain links TRBV10-1 to TRBJ2-3; the D gene is possibly TRBD1 (5 bases). Trimming removed 6 bases at V and 2 bases at J, with 12 bases between. The CDR3 is 14 amino acids. The V gene's germline CDR1 is WNHNN and CDR2 SYGVQD (reference sequence). For the CDR3, the DNA is TGCGCCAGCAGCTCAGACAGACCCACAGATACGCAGTATTTT. Its protein product is CASSSDRPTDTQYF.

This clonotype has only a few counts. The rearrangement uses TRBV30 and TRBJ1-5; possible D gene TRBD1, 6 bases. This CDR3 has 14 residues. CDR1 is GTSNPN, CDR2 SVGIG, per germline (reference sequence). V lost 0 bases and J 6 bases, leaving 12 bases between the germline ends. The CDR3 DNA sequence: TGTGCCTGGAGTGTAGGGGGGGCGAGTCAGCCCCAGCATTTT. It codes for CAWSVGGASQPQHF.

This chain uses TRBV2 with TRBJ2-2, with 10 nucleotides matching TRBD1. Germline values: CDR1 SNHLY, CDR2 FYNNEI. Trimming removed 5 bases from V and 7 bases from J; junction bases left unmatched: 7. This CDR3 has 15 residues. The CDR3 protein is CASSPTGGAGGELFF. In DNA form, the CDR3 reads TGTGCCAGCAGTCCGACAGGGGGCGCGGGCGGGGAGCTGTTTTTT.

This clonotype was seen more than once but under ten times. The rearrangement uses TRBV20-1 and TRBJ2-5, with TRBD1 identical over 7 bases. V dropped 2 bases and J dropped 3; count of bases not matched to a gene: 6. This CDR3 has 14 residues. Looked up from germline, CDR1 is DFQATT and CDR2 is SNEGSKA (reference sequence). CDR3 in DNA: TGCAGTGCTAGACCCCCCGGGACAGAAGAGACCCAGTACTTC. Protein product: CSARPPGTEETQYF.

The rearrangement joins TRBV6-1 to TRBJ1-1; D is uncertain. V dropped 1 base and J dropped 4 bases, with 10 bases sitting between them. The CDR3 covers 14 residues. CDR1 and CDR2 (germline): MNHNS, SASEGT. The CDR3 DNA reads as TGTGCCAGCAGTGAAGATCTTCGCGGCACTGAAGCTTTCTTT. Encoded protein: CASSEDLRGTEAFF.

The V call is TRBV6-1, the J call TRBJ2-1; D might be TRBD1 (6 bases). The CDR3 spans 14 residues. Trimming shortened V by 7 bases and J by 3 bases, and 13 bases separated the two germline ends. Germline CDR1 is MNHNS and CDR2 is SASEGT. The CDR3 region has the DNA TGTGCCAGCACCGGGCAGGGGAGCTACAATGAGCAGTTCTTC. Translating it yields CASTGQGSYNEQFF.